This TCR beta chain emerged from a study of cytomegalovirus exposure and HLA in healthy donors. Using immunoSEQ multiplex PCR, the repertoire was profiled, and TCRdb retains in-frame clones only, with some absent. The sample has over 100,000 clones, roughly 87% seen once. The V end was cut by 5 bases, the J end by 0 bases, with 11 bases between. Germline V lookup: CDR1 SNHLY, CDR2 FYNNEI. CDR3 length equals 15 residues. The TCR was taken from a woman between 18 and 30 years old in good health and CMV-seronegative. Sequenced sample: PBMCs. The genes are TRBV2 and TRBJ1-3, with unresolved D. The CDR3 loop is CASSTRRDSGNTIYF. The DNA for the CDR3 is TGTGCCAGCAGTACCCGTCGGGACTCTGGAAACACCATATATTTT.